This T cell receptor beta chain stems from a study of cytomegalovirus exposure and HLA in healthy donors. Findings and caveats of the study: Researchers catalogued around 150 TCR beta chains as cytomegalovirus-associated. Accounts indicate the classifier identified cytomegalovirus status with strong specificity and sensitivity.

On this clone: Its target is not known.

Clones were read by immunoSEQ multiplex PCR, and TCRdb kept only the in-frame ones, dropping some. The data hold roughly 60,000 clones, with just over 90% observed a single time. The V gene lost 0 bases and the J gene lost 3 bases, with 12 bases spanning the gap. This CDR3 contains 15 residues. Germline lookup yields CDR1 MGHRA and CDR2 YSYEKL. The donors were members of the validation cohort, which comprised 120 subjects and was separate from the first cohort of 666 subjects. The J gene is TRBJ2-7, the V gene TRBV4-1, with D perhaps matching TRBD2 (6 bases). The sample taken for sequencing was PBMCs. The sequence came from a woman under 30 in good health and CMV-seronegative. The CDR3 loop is CASSQEGDGSYEQYF. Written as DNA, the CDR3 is TGCGCCAGCAGCCAAGAAGGGGACGGGAGCTACGAGCAGTACTTC.